This T cell receptor beta chain was sequenced for a study of blood T cell repertoires in COVID-19. Looking at the study overall: PBMCs, B-cell-depleted T cells, or T cells were the source of the cDNA or gDNA that made up the material.

As originally analysed: Amplification of reference gene primers provided the estimated nucleated cell counts. Profiling relied on immunoSEQ multiplex PCR, and the TCRdb table lists in-frame clones only, not all of them. That table is the source of V, J and clone size, and D and trimming were worked out from the DNA. The sample records 75,000 to 90,000 clones, more than 70% being singletons. This clone turned up a few times. This CDR3 contains 15 residues. CDR1 and CDR2 from the germline V gene are SQVTM and ANQGSEA. The germline V and J ends were trimmed by 5 bases and 4 bases, with 20 bases remaining between them.

The V gene is TRBV29-1, the J gene TRBJ1-2; D is perhaps TRBD1 (6 bases). The clonotype comes from a man aged 50-60 years with active COVID-19. The sample consisted of peripheral blood. CDR3 protein: CSVYSVDRMAYGYTF. The CDR3 DNA reads as TGCAGCGTTTATTCGGTAGACAGGATGGCCTATGGCTACACCTTC.